This T cell receptor beta chain was obtained from a study of T cells after yellow fever vaccination. Findings and limits, study-wide: Clones from primary vaccination mostly reappeared after the booster (96% CD4, approximately 91% CD8). Though weaker, the secondary response peaked faster, on day 5 versus 15. Researchers cautioned that FACS-sorted repertoires could harbor abundant clonotypes contaminating from the bulk population.

In the case of this clonotype: Its antigen is unknown.

Deletions cut 0 bases from V and 5 bases from J, with 12 bases between. This CDR3 contains 14 residues. Germline-derived CDR1 and CDR2 are SGHRS and YFSETQ. A process of 5'RACE template switching, which added a universal primer site and UMIs, was used to make TCR cDNA. TCRdb redid the calling of the 5' RACE reads with MiXCR, one entry per CDR3 protein. The repertoire holds under 600,000 distinct CDR3 sequences, with 20% to 25% as singletons. The source material was PBMCs, sampled less than 25 days after the first yellow fever vaccination. This clonotype was obtained from a man younger than 35 who received the YFV17D yellow fever vaccine. This rearrangement joins TRBV5-1 to TRBJ2-7, with D uncertain. This CDR3 is CASSLGGSRDEQYV. The CDR3 nucleotides read TGCGCCAGCAGCTTGGGGGGAAGTCGGGACGAGCAGTACGTC.